What follows are 25 T cell receptor beta chains derived from one specimen sequenced in a study of cytomegalovirus exposure and HLA in healthy donors. Some clones are missing from TCRdb's copy, which holds only in-frame ones; the method was immunoSEQ multiplex PCR. Of tens of thousands of clones listed, 85% to 95% are singletons. What was sequenced was PBMCs. Every receptor here comes from a man younger than 30 in good health and CMV-seronegative.

CDR3 in DNA: TGTGCCAGCAGTTTATGGATAGCGGGAGGCACAGATACGCAGTATTTT. This translates into CASSLWIAGGTDTQYF. The genes are TRBV27 and TRBJ2-3; TRBD2 agrees at 9 bases. The CDR3 has 16 amino acids. V gave up 1 base and J gave up 1 base; unmatched junction bases: 3. The germline V gene has CDR1 MNHEY and CDR2 SMNVEV (reference sequence).

This chain uses TRBV30 with TRBJ1-3, with D tentatively TRBD1 (5 bases). In germline, CDR1 is GTSNPN, CDR2 SVGIG (reference sequence). Trimming stripped 2 bases from V and 0 bases from J, with 11 bases between. The CDR3 runs 15 residues. In nucleotides, the CDR3 is TGTGCCTGGAGTCCGACAGTTGTCTCTGGAAACACCATATATTTT. It encodes CAWSPTVVSGNTIYF.

This clone was seen more than once but under ten times. The genes are TRBV6-1 and TRBJ1-2; D gene ambiguous. The V gene lost 0 bases and the J gene lost 4 bases, with 12 bases spanning the gap. From germline, CDR1 is MNHNS and CDR2 SASEGT. The CDR3 runs to 15 residues. The CDR3 sequence: CASSEAHMRAYGYTF. CDR3 in DNA: TGTGCCAGCAGTGAAGCGCACATGAGGGCCTATGGCTACACCTTC.

The V and J genes are TRBV28 and TRBJ1-2, with D possibly TRBD1 on 5 matching bases. The CDR3 is 16 residues long. Germline V gene lookup returns CDR1 MDHEN and CDR2 SYDVKM. Trimming took 6 bases from V and 3 from J, leaving 20 bases between them. This chain's CDR3 is CASSLVVGAQDYGYTF. DNA for the CDR3: TGTGCCAGCAGCCTAGTAGTAGGGGCCCAGGACTATGGCTACACCTTC.

The V call is TRBV30, the J call TRBJ1-6, with 10 bases matching TRBD1. Germline lookup yields CDR1 GTSNPN and CDR2 SVGIG (reference sequence). Unmatched junction bases numbered 2, after V lost 2 bases and J lost 10 bases. The CDR3 is 13 residues long. As DNA, the CDR3 is TGTGCCTGGAGTAGGACAGGGGGGTCACCCCTCCACTTT. Its protein product is CAWSRTGGSPLHF.

The gene calls are TRBV9 and TRBJ1-3; 8 positions match TRBD1. V shed 4 bases and J 0 bases; nucleotides not matched to a gene: 12. CDR3 size: 18 residues. Germline V gives CDR1 SGDLS, CDR2 YYNGEE. The CDR3 sequence: CASSTRQGSFSSGNTIYF. The CDR3 DNA reads as TGTGCCAGCAGCACCCGACAGGGGAGCTTTAGCTCTGGAAACACCATATATTTT. Variable domain in full (rest from reference TRBV9 and TRBJ1-3): DSGVTQTPKHLITATGQRVTLRCSPRSGDLSVYWYQQSLDQGLQFLIQYYNGEERAKGNILERFSAQQFPDLHSELNLSSLELGDSALYFCASSTRQGSFSSGNTIYFGEGSWLTVV.

This chain uses TRBV9 with TRBJ2-3; tentative D call: TRBD2 (5 bases). Trimming left V 2 bases short and J 0 bases short, with 16 bases between. Germline loops: CDR1 SGDLS, CDR2 YYNGEE. This CDR3 has 17 residues. CDR3 coding DNA: TGTGCCAGCAGCGTGACGGTAGCGCTCACTAGCACAGATACGCAGTATTTT. It yields the protein CASSVTVALTSTDTQYF.

This chain links TRBV6-1 with TRBJ1-2; D unresolved. Trimming removed 2 bases from V and 5 bases from J, with 9 bases in between. Germline V CDR1 and CDR2: MNHNS, SASEGT. The CDR3 spans 13 residues. The CDR3 spells CASSEYGHYGYTF. In DNA, the CDR3 is TGTGCCAGCAGTGAATATGGCCATTATGGCTACACCTTC.

The rearrangement joins TRBV30 to TRBJ1-1; D is unclear. The V end was cut by 5 bases, the J end by 7 bases, with 14 bases between. The length of the CDR3 is 12 residues. From germline, CDR1 is GTSNPN and CDR2 SVGIG (reference sequence). The CDR3 sequence: CAWGPRADEAFF. The CDR3 DNA is TGTGCCTGGGGGCCGCGGGCGGATGAAGCTTTCTTT.

The rearrangement uses TRBV6-5 and TRBJ2-1, with D possibly TRBD1 on 6 matching bases. CDR3 size: 13 residues. V lost 2 bases and J lost 6, with 8 bases in between. Germline values: CDR1 MNHEY, CDR2 SVGAGI. CDR3 in amino acids: CASSYGRGNEQFF. CDR3 sequence (DNA): TGTGCCAGCAGTTACGGCAGGGGCAATGAGCAGTTCTTC.

This chain links TRBV6-1 with TRBJ2-1, with 10 bases identical to TRBD2. This CDR3 has 15 residues. The V gene end was trimmed by 1 base and the J gene end by 10 bases; junction bases not matched to a gene: 7. Germline V gene data show CDR1 as MNHNS and CDR2 as SASEGT. CDR3 region: CASSEGLAGVREQFF. In nucleotides, the CDR3 is TGTGCCAGCAGTGAAGGTCTAGCGGGAGTGAGGGAGCAGTTCTTC.

About this clone: A junction end diverges from the germline sequence, so it may reflect a read error. The genes are TRBV6-6 and TRBJ2-7; 14 bases align to TRBD2. The CDR3 is made up of 12 amino acids. Germline CDR1 MNHNY, CDR2 SVGAGI (reference sequence). CDR3 coding DNA: TGTGCCAGCAGTCCTCCGGGACTAGCGGGAGACTTC. Translated, it gives CASSPPGLAGDF.

This clone was detected once. The V gene is TRBV9, the J gene TRBJ2-5, with 7 positions matching TRBD2. The junction had 19 bases not matched to a gene; V was cut back by 0 bases and J by 5 bases. The CDR3 spans 19 residues. The germline CDR1 and CDR2 sequences are SGDLS and YYNGEE. This chain's CDR3 is CASSVDGVGRGGEWETQYF. The CDR3 bases are TGTGCCAGCAGCGTAGATGGAGTGGGGCGGGGAGGGGAATGGGAGACCCAGTACTTC.

This chain uses TRBV25-1 with TRBJ1-6, with D uncertain. The CDR3 sequence is 13 residues long. The V gene's germline CDR1 is MGHDK and CDR2 SYGVNS. V dropped 1 base and J dropped 9 bases, with 7 bases sitting between them. The CDR3 reads CASSEFEGSPLHF. The CDR3 DNA sequence: TGTGCCAGCAGTGAATTTGAGGGTTCACCCCTCCACTTT. Drawing the rest from reference TRBV25-1 and TRBJ1-6, the complete variable domain is EADIYQTPRYLVIGTGKKITLECSQTMGHDKMYWYQQDPGMELHLIHYSYGVNSTEKGDLSSESTVSRIRTEHFPLTLESARPSHTSQYLCASSEFEGSPLHFGNGTRLTVT.

This clone was recorded only once. The rearrangement links TRBV6-6 to TRBJ2-1; D gene uncertain. Deletions cut 5 bases from V and 0 bases from J, with 8 bases between. Germline CDR1 is MNHNY and CDR2 is SVGAGI (reference sequence). CDR3 length: 14 residues. The CDR3 here is CASSGGSSYNEQFF. Here the CDR3 DNA reads TGTGCCAGCAGTGGCGGCAGCTCCTACAATGAGCAGTTCTTC.

J is TRBJ2-5 and V is TRBV5-4, with 7 bases fitting TRBD1. V was clipped by 0 bases and J by 2 bases; unmatched bases: 7. CDR1 SGHNT and CDR2 YYREEE come from the germline V gene (reference sequence). The CDR3 loop spans 16 amino acids. The CDR3 is CASSLDPDRIQETQYF. The CDR3 DNA is TGTGCCAGCAGCTTGGACCCGGACAGGATACAAGAGACCCAGTACTTC. Complete variable domain (other parts from reference TRBV5-4 and TRBJ2-5): ETGVTQSPTHLIKTRGQQVTLRCSSQSGHNTVSWYQQALGQGPQFIFQYYREEENGRGNFPPRFSGLQFPNYSSELNVNALELDDSALYLCASSLDPDRIQETQYFGPGTRLLVL.

The chain combines TRBV7-2 with TRBJ2-5; 11 bases align to TRBD2. There are 15 residues in the CDR3. With V trimmed by 4 bases and J by 8 bases, 9 bases remained unmatched. Per germline, CDR1 SGHTA and CDR2 FQGNSA. The CDR3 nucleotides are TGTGCCAGCAGCTCTACCGTTAGCGGGAGGGGTACCCAGTACTTC. Encoded protein: CASSSTVSGRGTQYF.

This clone came up once. The rearrangement uses TRBV11-2 and TRBJ2-3, with D perhaps matching TRBD2 (7 bases). The CDR3 is made up of 17 amino acids. Germline V CDR1 and CDR2: SGHAT, FQNNGV. The V end was cut by 2 bases, the J end by 3 bases, with 18 bases between. The CDR3 protein is CASSLRVGGLLTDTQYF. The CDR3, as DNA: TGTGCCAGCAGCTTAAGAGTCGGGGGGCTCTTGACAGATACGCAGTATTTT. The full variable domain, rest sourced from reference TRBV11-2 and TRBJ2-3, is EAGVAQSPRYKIIEKRQSVAFWCNPISGHATLYWYQQILGQGPKLLIQFQNNGVVDDSQLPKDRFSAERLKGVDSTLKIQPAKLEDSAVYLCASSLRVGGLLTDTQYFGPGTRLTVL.

This clone was counted a single time. The CDR3 DNA sequence: TGTGCCAGCAGTTTTCCGGGACAGAACTACGAGCAGTACTTC. As protein: CASSFPGQNYEQYF. V is TRBV28 and J is TRBJ2-7; 7 bases are shared with TRBD1. The CDR3 extends over 14 amino acids. Germline values: CDR1 MDHEN, CDR2 SYDVKM. The V and J ends lost 3 bases and 3 bases, in that order; junction bases with no gene match: 5.

J is TRBJ2-6 and V is TRBV5-1; 9 bases agree with TRBD2. The CDR3 runs to 15 residues. Germline V gives CDR1 SGHRS, CDR2 YFSETQ. With 5 bases clipped from V and 0 bases from J, the junction kept 0 bases outside the gene matches. The CDR3 region is CASRTSGSGANVLTF. As DNA, the CDR3 is TGCGCCAGCAGGACTAGCGGCTCTGGGGCCAACGTCCTGACTTTC.

V and J are TRBV30 and TRBJ1-5; D is undetermined. With 0 bases removed from V and 11 bases from J, the gap between germline ends came to 14 bases. Germline values: CDR1 GTSNPN, CDR2 SVGIG (reference sequence). This CDR3 comprises 13 residues. CDR3 sequence reads: CAWSVEEISAQHF. The CDR3 DNA is TGTGCCTGGAGTGTGGAGGAAATCTCGGCCCAGCATTTT.

This clone was recorded once. The chain links TRBV6-5 to TRBJ2-7, with D unresolved. Per germline, CDR1 MNHEY and CDR2 SVGAGI. Trimming took off 6 bases at V and 6 bases at J, with 6 bases between the two ends. This CDR3 region has 10 residues. The CDR3 nucleotides are TGTGCCAGCAGGCTTAGCGAGCAGTACTTC. Residues: CASRLSEQYF.

The chain is built from TRBV5-1 and TRBJ2-5; D is perhaps TRBD1 (6 bases). There are 17 residues in the CDR3. Trimming took 1 base from V and 4 from J, leaving 20 bases between them. CDR1 and CDR2 from the germline V gene are SGHRS and YFSETQ. The CDR3 region is CASSLLLPGVTGETQYF. The CDR3 DNA is TGCGCCAGCAGCTTGTTGCTCCCAGGGGTCACGGGAGAGACCCAGTACTTC.

V and J are TRBV7-9 and TRBJ1-1; TRBD1 aligns across 7 bases. Germline lookup yields CDR1 SEHNR and CDR2 FQNEAQ (reference sequence). V dropped 7 bases and J dropped 1; count of bases not matched to a gene: 6. The CDR3 has 14 amino acids. DNA of the CDR3: TGTGCCAGCACGGCGGACAGGAGGAACACTGAAGCTTTCTTT. Translating it yields CASTADRRNTEAFF.

This sequence joins TRBV5-1 and TRBJ1-2, with 12 bases aligning to TRBD1. The CDR3 length is 15 residues. Germline CDR1 and CDR2: SGHRS and YFSETQ. The ends lost 4 bases at V and 5 bases at J; junction bases unmatched: 6. CDR3 nucleotide sequence: TGCGCCAGCAGCCCCGGGACAGGGGGCGCGTATGGCTACACCTTC. This translates into CASSPGTGGAYGYTF.